Many counts were recorded for the clone carrying this T cell receptor beta chain. Its antigen is currently unknown. This sample was taken from a study of neurological immune-mediated disorders. General study results and limits: HTLV-1-associated myelopathy showed the most TCR clonal expansion; multiple sclerosis the least, below healthy controls. None of the CDR3 amino acid sequences of expanded clones were shared across subjects, and this suggested private repertoires in all groups.

The CDR3 spans 11 residues. From germline, CDR1 is DFQATT and CDR2 SNEGSKA (reference sequence). V dropped 5 bases and J dropped 8 bases, with 11 bases sitting between them. Where libraries were unsorted, they were derived from 2 million PBMCs stored at -80 degrees C. By 5'RACE with 10-nucleotide random UMIs, the cDNA was made. A single record per CDR3 protein comes from TCRdb applying MiXCR to the 5' RACE reads. Of around 15,000 distinct CDR3 sequences listed, about 20% were seen once; the top ten hold 23%. The receptor comes from a man between 50 and 59 years old in good health. Specimen: PBMCs. This chain uses TRBV20-1 with TRBJ2-3; D remains ambiguous. CDR3 sequence (DNA): TGCAGTGCTTTAGAGTCCCCTACGCAGTATTTT. Translated, it gives CSALESPTQYF.